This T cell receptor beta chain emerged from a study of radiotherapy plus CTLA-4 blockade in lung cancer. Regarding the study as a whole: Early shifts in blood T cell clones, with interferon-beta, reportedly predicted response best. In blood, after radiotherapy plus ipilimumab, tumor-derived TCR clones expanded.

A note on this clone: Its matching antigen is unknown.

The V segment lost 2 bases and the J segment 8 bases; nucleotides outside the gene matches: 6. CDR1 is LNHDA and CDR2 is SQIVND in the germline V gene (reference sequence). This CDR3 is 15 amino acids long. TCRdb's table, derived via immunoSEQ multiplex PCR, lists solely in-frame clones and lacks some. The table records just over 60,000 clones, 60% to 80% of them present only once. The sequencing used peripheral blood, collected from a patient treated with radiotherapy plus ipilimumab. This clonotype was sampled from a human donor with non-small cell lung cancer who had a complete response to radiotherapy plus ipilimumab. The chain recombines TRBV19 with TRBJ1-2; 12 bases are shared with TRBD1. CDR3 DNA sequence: TGTGCCAGTAGTATACGGGGACAGGGGGCGAGGGGCTACACCTTC. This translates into CASSIRGQGARGYTF. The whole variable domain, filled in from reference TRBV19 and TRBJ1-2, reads DGGITQSPKYLFRKEGQNVTLSCEQNLNHDAMYWYRQDPGQGLRLIYYSQIVNDFQKGDIAEGYSVSREKKESFPLTVTSAQKNPTAFYLCASSIRGQGARGYTFGSGTRLTVV.